This T cell receptor (beta chain) was sequenced during a study of human T cells and chemical hapten exposure. At the level of the study: Upper back patch tests used 0.01% DPC, scored after 6 days. Study-wide results and limits: Each of the donors had alopecia, so their immune responses may not resemble those of healthy people.

This clonotype came up a few times. Its target is unknown. In the library, unique molecular identifiers were attached to individual cDNA molecules. A single record per CDR3 protein comes from TCRdb applying MiXCR to the RACE reads. The table includes roughly 100,000 distinct CDR3 sequences, roughly an eighth detected once. Time point meaning: pre-sensitization, week 0. Treatment in this sample: therapeutic diphenylcyclopropenone sensitization with weekly scalp DPC. Blood sampling occurred before each patch-test application. J was trimmed by 10 bases and V by 2 bases; bases with no gene match: 8. The CDR3 runs 15 residues. The V gene's germline CDR1 is SEHNR and CDR2 FQNEAQ (reference sequence).

This chain joins TRBV7-9 and TRBJ1-6; the match to TRBD1 covers 7 bases. The clonotype comes from a woman in her 50s with alopecia areata. Some clones in this sample may be carry-over from other donors' samples. Specimen: whole blood, collected in connection with sensitization to the hapten diphenylcyclopropenone (DPC). CDR3 DNA: TGTGCCAGCAGCTTAACACAGGGGCGAGAGTCACCCCTCCACTTT. Encoded protein: CASSLTQGRESPLHF. The complete variable domain, with remaining parts taken from reference TRBV7-9 and TRBJ1-6, reads DTGVSQNPRHKITKRGQNVTFRCDPISEHNRLYWYRQTLGQGPEFLTYFQNEAQLEKSRLLSDRFSAERPKGSFSTLEIQRTEQGDSAMYLCASSLTQGRESPLHFGNGTRLTVT.